This T cell receptor (beta chain) was captured in a study of T cells in Graves' hyperthyroidism and ophthalmopathy. Study details: Blood from the periphery was taken at initial diagnosis, before any treatment.

This clonotype was detected many times. Its specificity is unknown. Researchers defined stable Graves' hyperthyroidism as no ophthalmopathy progression within 18 months. Study-wide points: Among thyroid clonotypes expanded above 0.001, most also appeared in blood.

The CDR3 has 14 amino acids. Germline assignment: CDR1 MNHNS and CDR2 SASEGT. The V end was cut by 3 bases, the J end by 5 bases, with 14 bases between. RNA transcripts gave rise to amplified TCR beta CDR3 regions. The HTBI set primed first-round TCR CDR3 RT-PCR. TCRdb processed the multiplex PCR reads anew with MiXCR; each CDR3 protein has one entry. This table has hundreds of thousands of distinct CDR3 sequences, 15% to 20% appearing once. The genes are TRBV6-1 and TRBJ2-7; D uncertain. The sequenced sample consisted of blood. This TCR was recovered from a woman in her thirties with Graves' hyperthyroidism. The CDR3 protein is CASSDGPTGNEQYF. The CDR3 coding sequence is TGTGCCAGCAGTGACGGGCCCACCGGCAACGAGCAGTACTTC.